The 10 T cell receptor beta chains given below trace back to one sample, sequenced in a study of lymphopenia after photon versus proton radiotherapy. Generated by immunoSEQ multiplex PCR, the TCRdb table keeps only in-frame clones and is missing some. This sample carries 55,000 to 70,000 clones, about 90% of them seen once, and the ten largest clones take more than 10%. This sample comprised peripheral blood, obtained from a patient treated with proton-based radiotherapy. All receptors derive from an elderly man with esophageal cancer.

The rearrangement uses TRBV6-5 and TRBJ2-7; 7 bases align to TRBD2. With V trimmed by 0 bases and J by 2 bases, 1 base remained unmatched. The CDR3 loop spans 14 amino acids. CDR1 is MNHEY and CDR2 is SVGAGI in the germline V gene. The CDR3 coding sequence is TGTGCCAGCAGTTACTCGGGAGGGCCCTACGAGCAGTACTTC. It is translated as CASSYSGGPYEQYF.

The chain links TRBV6-6 to TRBJ2-5, with 10 bases matching TRBD2. V shed 6 bases and J 3 bases; nucleotides not matched to a gene: 10. The V gene's germline CDR1 is MNHNY and CDR2 SVGAGI (reference sequence). The CDR3 spans 16 residues. The CDR3 bases are TGTGCCAGCAGCCACGGGTTAGCGGGGGGTAAAGAGACCCAGTACTTC. Its protein is CASSHGLAGGKETQYF.

This chain links TRBV7-2 with TRBJ2-7; 8 bases line up with TRBD1. The V and J ends lost 1 base and 3 bases, in that order; junction bases with no gene match: 2. The CDR3 has 14 amino acids. The V gene's germline CDR1 is SGHTA and CDR2 FQGNSA. CDR3 nucleotides: TGTGCCAGCAGCTTAGGGGGGACAGGCTACGAGCAGTACTTC. It yields the protein CASSLGGTGYEQYF. Full variable domain (remainder filled in from reference TRBV7-2 and TRBJ2-7): GAGVSQSPSNKVTEKGKDVELRCDPISGHTALYWYRQSLGQGLEFLIYFQGNSAPDKSGLPSDRFSAERTGGSVSTLTIQRTQQEDSAVYLCASSLGGTGYEQYFGPGTRLTVT.

The chain couples TRBV2 to TRBJ2-7; D is undetermined. V shed 8 bases and J shed 3 bases, with 5 bases lying between them. This CDR3 region has 10 residues. CDR1 is SNHLY, CDR2 FYNNEI, per germline. The CDR3 DNA follows: TGTGCCAGCGGGGACTACGAGCAGTACTTC. It is translated as CASGDYEQYF.

The chain has TRBV7-2 and TRBJ1-5; TRBD1 is a possible D gene (6 bases). V was clipped by 3 bases and J by 7 bases, with 13 bases between them. The CDR3 sequence is 14 residues long. CDR1 SGHTA and CDR2 FQGNSA come from the germline V gene. Here the CDR3 reads CASSFWGLRQPQHF. The CDR3 DNA sequence: TGTGCCAGCAGCTTTTGGGGGCTCCGACAGCCCCAGCATTTT.

The chain employs TRBV18 and TRBJ2-7, with 11 bases lining up with TRBD2. Germline V lookup: CDR1 KGHSH, CDR2 LQKENI. The CDR3 spans 17 residues. The J segment lost 0 bases and the V segment lost 3 bases, leaving 7 bases of the junction unmatched. Here the CDR3 reads CASSPGLADISSYEQYF. CDR3 sequence (DNA): TGTGCCAGCTCACCGGGACTAGCGGACATTAGCTCCTACGAGCAGTACTTC.

CDR3 protein: CAWSVRAGTETQYF. The CDR3, as DNA: TGTGCCTGGAGTGTAAGAGCAGGGACGGAGACCCAGTACTTC. The J gene is TRBJ2-5, the V gene TRBV30; D tentatively reads TRBD1 or TRBD2 (5 bases each). Between the trimmed V and J ends, which lost 0 bases and 5 bases, there was a span of 13 bases. This CDR3 spans 14 amino acids. CDR1 and CDR2 from the germline V gene are GTSNPN and SVGIG (reference sequence).

This chain links TRBV5-1 with TRBJ1-3; a weak D match, TRBD1 (5 bases). Between the trimmed V and J ends, which lost 5 bases and 1 base, there was a span of 10 bases. In germline, CDR1 is SGHRS, CDR2 YFSETQ. The CDR3 is 14 amino acids. The CDR3 spells CASSSRGSGNTIYF. The CDR3 coding sequence is TGCGCCAGCAGTTCACGGGGGTCTGGAAACACCATATATTTT.

The chain recombines TRBV7-9 with TRBJ1-6, with 7 nucleotides matching TRBD1. Germline-derived CDR1 and CDR2 are SEHNR and FQNEAQ (reference sequence). After removal of 2 bases from V and 7 bases from J, the junction contained 14 bases not matched to a gene. The CDR3 runs to 18 residues. CDR3 amino acids: CASSLIGLQTGKNSPLHF. The CDR3 DNA sequence: TGTGCCAGCAGCTTAATTGGCCTCCAGACAGGGAAAAATTCACCCCTCCACTTT.

This clone was recorded once. This chain joins TRBV5-1 and TRBJ1-6; 9 bases are a match to TRBD1. The CDR3 has 15 amino acids. Unmatched junction bases numbered 5, after V lost 3 bases and J lost 7 bases. Germline V lookup: CDR1 SGHRS, CDR2 YFSETQ. This CDR3 reads CASSSTGTGNSPLHF. The DNA of the CDR3 is TGCGCCAGCAGCTCCACCGGGACAGGGAATTCACCCCTCCACTTT. The full variable domain, in which reference TRBV5-1 and TRBJ1-6 provide the parts outside the CDR3, is KAGVTQTPRYLIKTRGQQVTLSCSPISGHRSVSWYQQTPGQGLQFLFEYFSETQRNKGNFPGRFSGRQFSNSRSEMNVSTLELGDSALYLCASSSTGTGNSPLHFGNGTRLTVT.